These 22 T cell receptor beta chains share one sample of origin, sequenced in a study of CD8 T cells in ankylosing spondylitis. TCRdb recomputed calls from the 5' RACE reads with MiXCR, one row per CDR3 protein. The sample consists of a few hundred thousand distinct CDR3 sequences, about 10% of them appearing once. The sequenced sample consisted of blood, either unsorted or a sorted T cell fraction (not recorded which). Receptor source: a male donor with ankylosing spondylitis or in good health (not recorded which).

This clonotype was seen many times. V is TRBV25-1 and J is TRBJ2-1; maybe TRBD1 (6 bases). The germline V gene has CDR1 MGHDK and CDR2 SYGVNS. This CDR3 is 14 amino acids long. The ends were cut back, 8 bases at V and 3 bases at J, with 14 bases in the middle. CDR3: CASSGTSLYNEQFF. DNA for the CDR3: TGTGCCAGCTCCGGGACATCTCTCTACAATGAGCAGTTCTTC.

This chain uses TRBV2 with TRBJ2-1; 7 bases agree with TRBD1. CDR1 is SNHLY, CDR2 FYNNEI, per germline. The CDR3 runs 14 residues. Losses at the gene ends were 5 bases for V and 2 bases for J; bases not matched to a gene: 3. DNA for the CDR3: TGTGCCAGCAGTACAGGGGACACCTACAATGAGCAGTTCTTC. The encoded protein is CASSTGDTYNEQFF.

The gene calls are TRBV12-3 or TRBV12-4 and TRBJ2-7; D possibly corresponds to TRBD2 (5 bases). Trimming took off 10 bases at V and 3 bases at J, with 19 bases between the two ends. There are 14 residues in the CDR3. The CDR3 DNA reads as TGTGCCACCGCGGCGGCGGGCGGCGGCTACGAGCAGTACTTC. Encoded protein: CATAAAGGGYEQYF.

This clonotype has only a few counts. The J gene is TRBJ2-3, the V gene TRBV3-1; D might be TRBD2 (5 bases). Germline values: CDR1 LGHDT, CDR2 YNNKEL (reference sequence). This CDR3 region has 15 residues. V lost 4 bases and J 5 bases, leaving 16 bases between the germline ends. The CDR3 region is CASSPSGSAGDTQYF. CDR3 nucleotide sequence: TGTGCCAGCAGCCCGTCGGGGTCCGCCGGAGATACGCAGTATTTT.

This chain connects TRBV6-1 to TRBJ2-4; 9 positions match TRBD2. Looked up from germline, CDR1 is MNHNS and CDR2 is SASEGT. The length of the CDR3 is 15 residues. V lost 2 bases and J lost 7; bases outside the gene matches: 6. The CDR3 DNA is TGTGCCAGCAGTGAATTTAGCGGGGGAGGGAACATTCAGTACTTC. Residues: CASSEFSGGGNIQYF.

This clonotype was recorded at least ten times. The J gene is TRBJ2-1, the V gene TRBV20-1; D is ambiguous. CDR1 DFQATT and CDR2 SNEGSKA come from the germline V gene (reference sequence). The V gene lost 7 bases and the J gene lost 7 bases, with 11 bases spanning the gap. The CDR3 is 11 amino acids. The CDR3 DNA sequence: TGCAGTGGGCTAATGGCAAATGAGCAGTTCTTC. Amino acids: CSGLMANEQFF.

The chain employs TRBV27 and TRBJ2-6; no definite D call. Germline V gene sequence: CDR1 MNHEY, CDR2 SMNVEV (reference sequence). The CDR3 spans 13 residues. Trimming pared 8 bases from V and 0 bases from J, leaving 5 bases between. CDR3 region: CASLPSGANVLTF. The CDR3 DNA follows: TGTGCCAGCCTACCCTCTGGGGCCAACGTCCTGACTTTC. The variable domain in full, completed from reference TRBV27 and TRBJ2-6, reads EAQVTQNPRYLITVTGKKLTVTCSQNMNHEYMSWYRQDPGLGLRQIYYSMNVEVTDKGDVPEGYKVSRKEKRNFPLILESPSPNQTSLYFCASLPSGANVLTFGAGSRLTVL.

This clonotype was seen repeatedly, ten times or more. The chain combines TRBV5-1 with TRBJ2-6; the D is unclear. This CDR3 has 17 residues. Per germline, CDR1 SGHRS and CDR2 YFSETQ. The V end was cut by 1 base, the J end by 0 bases, with 11 bases between. In DNA form, the CDR3 reads TGCGCCAGCAGCTTGTGGCTCAGCTTCTCTGGGGCCAACGTCCTGACTTTC. Its translation is CASSLWLSFSGANVLTF.

This clonotype was picked up many times. The genes are TRBV9 and TRBJ1-1, with no clear D. Trimming removed 0 bases at V and 4 bases at J, with 13 bases between. Per germline, CDR1 SGDLS and CDR2 YYNGEE. The CDR3 extends over 15 amino acids. DNA for the CDR3: TGTGCCAGCAGCGTAGGGGGTATGTTGGGCACTGAAGCTTTCTTT. Translating it yields CASSVGGMLGTEAFF.

This clonotype showed up many times. V usage is TRBV12-3 or TRBV12-4 and J usage is TRBJ2-3; 8 positions match TRBD2. The CDR3 totals 14 residues. V shed 6 bases and J 6 bases; nucleotides not matched to a gene: 8. Here the CDR3 DNA reads TGTGCCAGCAGAACTAGCGGCCCGTATGATACGCAGTATTTT. Protein product: CASRTSGPYDTQYF.

This clonotype has a count of ten or more. The chain couples TRBV6-5 to TRBJ2-7, with D tentatively TRBD1 (5 bases). Germline V CDR1 and CDR2: MNHEY, SVGAGI. The CDR3 has 13 residues. The V end was cut by 4 bases, the J end by 6 bases, with 13 bases between. The CDR3 protein is CASSSGKLAEQYF. The CDR3, as DNA: TGTGCCAGCAGTTCAGGGAAGTTAGCCGAGCAGTACTTC.

The chain uses TRBV20-1 and TRBJ2-2; tentatively, D is TRBD2 (5 bases). The ends were cut back, 3 bases at V and 8 bases at J, with 22 bases in the middle. Germline V gives CDR1 DFQATT, CDR2 SNEGSKA (reference sequence). The CDR3 spans 16 residues. The CDR3 DNA reads TGCAGTGCTAGCGCTGCCGGGGTAGTGGGCACTGGGGAGCTGTTTTTT. It is translated as CSASAAGVVGTGELFF.

This clonotype has more than one count but fewer than ten. This rearrangement joins TRBV20-1 to TRBJ2-3, with a possible D match to TRBD2 (7 bases). This CDR3 has 13 amino acids. Per germline, CDR1 DFQATT and CDR2 SNEGSKA (reference sequence). Between the trimmed V and J ends, which lost 7 bases and 6 bases, there was a span of 17 bases. The CDR3 DNA reads TGCAGTGTAGCCGGGGGGCTCATTGATACGCAGTATTTT. Residues: CSVAGGLIDTQYF.

This clonotype has ten or more counts. For the CDR3, the DNA is TGCGCCAGCAGCTTGGAGTTCCCCGGCACAGATACGCAGTATTTT. The encoded protein is CASSLEFPGTDTQYF. The chain carries TRBV5-1 and TRBJ2-3; no definite D call. The V and J ends lost 0 bases and 1 base respectively, with 9 bases between them. This CDR3 has 15 amino acids. Germline V gene lookup returns CDR1 SGHRS and CDR2 YFSETQ.

This clonotype occurred a few times. The V gene is TRBV20-1, the J gene TRBJ2-7; possibly TRBD2 for D (5 bases). The V end lost 0 bases, the J end lost 7 bases, and 10 bases lay between the germline ends. The germline V gene has CDR1 DFQATT and CDR2 SNEGSKA (reference sequence). CDR3 length: 12 residues. The CDR3, as DNA: TGCAGTGCTAGAGATGGAGGATCGGAGCAGTACTTC. Translating it yields CSARDGGSEQYF.

This clonotype came up many times. The chain carries TRBV9 and TRBJ1-4, with D perhaps TRBD1 (6 bases). The CDR3 contains 15 residues. The V gene lost 3 bases and the J gene lost 0 bases, with 9 bases spanning the gap. In germline, CDR1 is SGDLS, CDR2 YYNGEE. The CDR3 sequence is CASSARGTTNEKLFF. Here the CDR3 DNA reads TGTGCCAGCAGCGCGAGGGGGACAACTAATGAAAAACTGTTTTTT.

This clonotype was seen repeatedly, ten times or more. The CDR3 DNA sequence: TGTGCCAGCAGCTTATGGACAGGGGGCTGGCAAGAGACCCAGTACTTC. Translating it yields CASSLWTGGWQETQYF. The gene calls are TRBV7-9 and TRBJ2-5; TRBD1 matches at 11 bases. V lost 2 bases, J lost 2 bases, and 4 bases stayed unmatched. Germline V lookup: CDR1 SEHNR, CDR2 FQNEAQ (reference sequence). The CDR3 extends over 16 amino acids.

This clonotype came up a few times. V and J are TRBV6-1 and TRBJ2-2; D gene uncertain. The CDR3 sequence is 14 residues long. V was clipped by 6 bases and J by 0 bases, with 8 bases between them. Per the germline V gene, CDR1 is MNHNS and CDR2 is SASEGT. CDR3 region: CASRSGSNTGELFF. The CDR3 DNA sequence: TGTGCCAGCAGGTCCGGGTCGAACACCGGGGAGCTGTTTTTT.

In its sample, this clonotype was seen many times. This chain uses TRBV5-1 with TRBJ2-5; D not certain. Germline-derived CDR1 and CDR2 are SGHRS and YFSETQ. The CDR3 covers 15 residues. V lost 0 bases and J lost 1, with 10 bases in between. CDR3 residues: CASSLELRRQETQYF. CDR3 sequence (DNA): TGCGCCAGCAGCTTGGAACTTCGTCGCCAAGAGACCCAGTACTTC.

This clonotype showed up many times. This chain joins TRBV27 and TRBJ1-2; D uncertain. CDR1 and CDR2 (germline): MNHEY, SMNVEV (reference sequence). This CDR3 has 12 amino acids. V lost 2 bases and J lost 8, with 9 bases in between. The chain's CDR3 is CASSLPGGGYTF. CDR3 sequence (DNA): TGTGCCAGCAGTTTACCGGGAGGAGGCTACACCTTC.

This clonotype has a handful of counts. V usage is TRBV27 and J usage is TRBJ2-7; unclear D gene. Trimming removed 4 bases at V and 0 bases at J, with 10 bases between. The CDR3 spans 14 residues. Looked up from germline, CDR1 is MNHEY and CDR2 is SMNVEV (reference sequence). The CDR3 nucleotides read TGTGCCAGCAGTTCTGACGGGCACTCCTACGAGCAGTACTTC. Translating gives CASSSDGHSYEQYF.

This clonotype came up many times. The chain is built from TRBV6-5 and TRBJ1-1; D gene uncertain. This CDR3 region has 12 residues. V gave up 4 bases and J gave up 8 bases, with 11 bases separating them. Germline V gives CDR1 MNHEY, CDR2 SVGAGI. CDR3: CASSLGGREAFF. As DNA, the CDR3 is TGTGCCAGCAGTTTGGGAGGGAGGGAAGCTTTCTTT.